The sequence of this T cell receptor beta chain was determined in a study of cytomegalovirus exposure and HLA in healthy donors (dated by TCRdb to 2016 to 2017). Broadly, across the study: In an earlier analysis of approximately 500 of the donors, under 300 Gb of sequence data and approximately 120 million unique TCR beta sequences from 180 million or so T cells were reported. Approximately 330 gigabases of sequencing data and around 88 million unique TCR sequences made up an early release that covered over 550 HLA-typed donors. Of the approximately 400 genotyped donors, less than 85% were placed in the genetic ancestry cluster associated with self-reported Caucasian donors. The study aimed to test whether signatures of past pathogen exposure could be identified by cataloging public T cell receptors. Using immunosequencing, the study profiled T cell repertoires from 666 subjects and related those repertoires to cytomegalovirus serostatus. In addition to the first cohort of several hundred subjects, a separate validation cohort of some 120 different subjects was used. High-throughput TCR immunosequencing, statistical association of individual TCRs with disease status, and machine learning were combined to predict cytomegalovirus infection status. A later analysis re-examined previously published TCR beta repertoires from several hundred donors and added high-resolution HLA genotyping to investigate patterns of TCR occurrence. In the later analysis, no new phenotypic data were used to find candidate immune exposures; instead, reliance was placed on TCR beta sequences and their occurrence across donors. To decide whether each TCR beta V gene segment behaved as functional or pseudogenic, an earlier analysis of some 600 of the donors relied on high-throughput TCR beta sequencing. Donor age, sex, ethnicity and CMV serostatus were compiled alongside the repertoire data. Genome-wide SNP genotypes for about three fifths of the roughly 670 donors were used in a later genetic analysis, which treated that subset as a discovery cohort. Every discovery cohort repertoire had been produced on one sequencing platform. Both class I and class II loci were covered by HLA typing, at four-digit resolution. The number of donors typed differed by locus, with roughly 620-630 for A, B, C, DRB1 and DQB1, 522 for DQA1, 600 to 610 for DPA1, and over 400 for DPB1. About 5 DR-DQ haplotypes were handled as single units for association and clustering, since linkage in the cohort was strong. Among 300 to 500 genotyped donors of the cohort, an average of about 240,000 unique TCR beta nucleotide sequences was sequenced per donor, of which about 20% were non-productive. Broad study findings and their caveats: According to a later analysis, TCR association rates differed among HLA loci, with DRB1 alleles showing the most associated TCRs and HLA-C alleles showing the fewest. The earlier analysis of 587 of the donors excluded roughly 16 rarely observed V segments, including chromosome 9 orphons, because counts were too low. In the study, some 160 TCR beta chains were listed as associated with cytomegalovirus. Because some donors lacked HLA typing at each locus, the association tests relied only on the typed subset. A later analysis associated about 17,000 TCR beta sequences with specific HLA alleles at a false discovery rate of 0.05. Assigning TCR associations to individual alleles was difficult when HLA alleles, especially DR and DQ, strongly co-occurred. For the cohort, immune exposure information was limited to CMV serostatus. According to a later analysis, parvovirus B19, influenza, CMV and Epstein-Barr virus appeared linked to several top co-occurrence clusters. Only TCR beta chains were sequenced in this cohort, and the absence of alpha or paired-chain data limited detectable features. In vitro tests confirmed that a few of the cytomegalovirus-associated TCR beta chains recognize cytomegalovirus antigens. In a later analysis, most CMV-associated TCR beta chains were found to appear HLA-restricted, with HLA associations seemingly driven largely by CMV exposure. In a later genetic analysis, fewer N-insertions in productive TCRs were reported among donors in an Asian-associated ancestry cluster than the roughly 700-donor mean. The sequencing pipeline was judged likely to have produced a cluster of highly shared sequence variants as a technical artifact. Sequencing depth was assumed to be roughly uniform across donors in the presence/absence analyses, though that assumption may not hold. In both the original and validation cohorts, the classifier was reported to diagnose cytomegalovirus status with high specificity and sensitivity. In an earlier analysis of 450 to 750 of the donors, most TCR beta V segments appeared in productive rearrangements about 87% or about 30% of the time, broadly matching IMGT annotations. While some public TCRs were present in many individuals, most TCR sequences turned up only very rarely across donors. Linkage disequilibrium might explain the correlated functional status among segregating V segments, but an unknown experimental factor could not be ruled out. A further reported finding was that TCR beta sequences accurately predicted the HLA-A and HLA-B alleles for most subjects in the first cohort. In a later analysis, HLA-associated TCR beta chains were found to be more clonally expanded and to have lower generation probabilities than equally common non-associated chains. The authors suggested that the approach could potentially be generalized to other disease states and immunological phenotypes. An association between a missense DCLRE1C variant and V-gene and J-gene trimming of TCR beta chains was found in a later genetic analysis and replicated in an independent cohort.

In total, just over 650 healthy bone marrow donors made up the cohort. At the time of sampling, all cohort members were nominally healthy, though unrecorded immune exposures were likely present. The donor was CMV seropositive and was included in the group of about 290 seropositive cohort members. Each donor provided a peripheral blood sample, and peripheral blood mononuclear cells were used for TCR beta sequencing. The Qiagen DNeasy Blood Extraction Kit was used to extract genomic DNA from the blood cell samples. As to this clone: The antigen this receptor binds is unknown. Nothing much larger sits one base from this clone, and base qualities are not available.

The library was generated by the immunoSEQ multiplex PCR assay. The multiplex PCR relied on a mix of 60 forward primers for TCR Vbeta segments and 13 reverse primers for TCR Jbeta segments. The CDR3 region of rearranged TCR beta genes was amplified from genomic DNA by a multiplex PCR assay. Amplified TCR beta libraries were sequenced as 87-base-pair reads on the Illumina HiSeq System. Per the authors' processing: A later analysis counted 65 million to 90 million unique TCR beta chains across the 650 to 700 repertoires, and 10 million to 11 million of these chains were shared by at least two donors. Raw reads were error-corrected and collapsed into unique sequences by a nearest-neighbor algorithm in which closely related sequences were merged to remove PCR and sequencing errors. To assign V, D and J gene segments, CDR3 sequences were aligned to IMGT reference sequences. For a sequence to be retained, at least a six-nucleotide match to both a V gene segment and a J gene segment was required. A rearrangement counted as productive if the CDR3 had no stop codons and remained in frame with V and J, and every other rearrangement counted as non-productive. Following IMGT convention, CDR3 was defined as the stretch from the second conserved V-encoded cysteine to the conserved J-encoded phenylalanine. The earlier analysis of about 590 of the donors excluded sequences that lacked an unambiguous match to a single V gene segment. In an earlier analysis of 450 to 700 of the donors, V segments were called functional above 56.7% productive rearrangements and were called segregating when the between-donor standard deviation exceeded 5%. To diagnose cytomegalovirus status from the catalog of TCR beta chain sequences, a statistical classification framework was built. In a later analysis, TCR nucleotide sequences were compared against IMGT/GENE-DB human TR gene sequences so that V and J genes could be assigned. The TCRdist pipeline was used in a later analysis to assign CDR3 sequences and most-parsimonious VDJ recombination scenarios. In a later analysis, each TCR beta chain was defined by its CDR3 amino acid sequence together with its V-gene family, and reads without a unique V-gene family were excluded. In a later analysis, 450 to 600 highly shared, low-generation-probability nucleotide sequences were removed to address suspected cross-contamination and a sequencing artifact. In a later analysis, a clonal expansion index for each public chain was calculated from normalized within-repertoire ranks of inferred template counts. In a later analysis, generation probabilities were computed using a VDJ recombination model fitted to out-of-frame rearrangements, and the results were checked against IGoR. In a later analysis, hypergeometric tests were used to score TCR-TCR, TCR-HLA and TCR-CMV co-occurrence, with a repertoire-size bias correction applied to TCR pairs. To estimate false discovery rates, a later analysis permuted the HLA or CMV assignments 20 times. A later analysis grouped co-occurring TCRs with DBSCAN, adding TCRdist sequence similarity when clustering within HLA-allele-positive subsets. Repertoires with fewer than 30,000 or more than 120,000 public chains, plus five repertoires with anomalous nucleotide sharing, were excluded from co-occurrence clustering. This is the immuneACCESS table as TCRdb keeps it, with only in-frame sequences that have V and J called. A part of the clones is gone; compared with another copy, unresolved V genes explain less than half, and the rest is unexplained. The V and J calls and the clone size are those of that table, but D and trimming were determined from the DNA. This sample holds some 150,000 clones; roughly 82% were observed only once. In total, the top ten clones hold approximately 11% of the sample.

Sequenced input: PBMCs. This receptor was taken from a man in his forties or fifties in good health and CMV-seropositive.

The nucleotide sequence reads as follows: TGCGCCAGCAGCTTGGAGGGGTTGCACGGGGAGCTGTTTTTT. The encoded protein is CASSLEGLHGELFF. The rearranged segments are TRBV5-1 and TRBJ2-2; a tentative D call is TRBD1 (5 bases match). According to the germline V gene, CDR1 reads SGHRS and CDR2 reads YFSETQ. Deletion took 0 bases off V and 7 bases off J, with a span of 10 bases between the germline ends. From cysteine to phenylalanine, the CDR3 is 14 amino acids long. Of the read, only the CDR3 DNA is kept; its 42 bases are in frame from base 1.